Shown below are 27 T cell receptor beta chains from a single sample sequenced in a study of cytomegalovirus exposure and HLA in healthy donors. Profiled with immunoSEQ multiplex PCR; TCRdb holds only in-frame clones, not every one. The data show roughly 60,000 clones, about 90% seen once. Sequencing was performed on PBMCs. The receptor set was obtained from a woman younger than 30 in good health and CMV-seronegative.

The gene calls are TRBV5-5 and TRBJ2-7; 10 bases map to TRBD1. V lost 3 bases, J lost 0 bases, and 9 bases stayed unmatched. CDR1 is SGHKS, CDR2 YYEKEE, per germline (reference sequence). This CDR3 is 17 amino acids long. CDR3 bases: TGTGCCAGCAGCTACCGGGACAGGGGTTCGAGCTCCTACGAGCAGTACTTC. Its translation is CASSYRDRGSSSYEQYF.

This clone occurred once. The gene calls are TRBV6-5 and TRBJ2-1, with 11 bases that match TRBD2. CDR3 length equals 15 residues. Germline V CDR1 and CDR2: MNHEY, SVGAGI. With 2 bases clipped from V and 5 bases from J, the junction kept 2 bases outside the gene matches. CDR3 bases: TGTGCCAGCAGTTACGCGACTAGCGGGAACAATGAGCAGTTCTTC. Amino acids: CASSYATSGNNEQFF.

The chain joins TRBV29-1 to TRBJ1-2; perhaps TRBD1 as D (5 bases). Germline V gene lookup returns CDR1 SQVTM and CDR2 ANQGSEA. Trimming shortened V by 2 bases and J by 10 bases, and 17 bases separated the two germline ends. The CDR3 is made up of 13 amino acids. CDR3 sequence reads: CSVEKLAGYDYTF. The CDR3 region has the DNA TGCAGCGTTGAAAAGCTGGCAGGGTACGACTACACCTTC. Complete variable domain (other parts from reference TRBV29-1 and TRBJ1-2): SAVISQKPSRDICQRGTSLTIQCQVDSQVTMMFWYRQQPGQSLTLIATANQGSEATYESGFVIDKFPISRPNLTFSTLTVSNMSPEDSSIYLCSVEKLAGYDYTFGSGTRLTVV.

The J gene is TRBJ1-4, the V gene TRBV19; weak D call: TRBD1 (5 bases). The CDR3 runs to 14 residues. Per the germline V gene, CDR1 is LNHDA and CDR2 is SQIVND (reference sequence). Trimming removed 4 bases from V and 8 bases from J, with 14 bases in between. The CDR3 loop reads CASSTTAGREKLFF. CDR3 bases: TGTGCCAGTAGTACGACAGCAGGAAGGGAAAAACTGTTTTTT.

CDR3 nucleotides: TGTGCCAGTACCGACAGCCCGAGGTCGTTTGGAGCTTTCTTT. It is translated as CASTDSPRSFGAFF. J is TRBJ1-1 and V is TRBV19; the D gene is possibly TRBD1 (5 bases). The length of the CDR3 is 14 residues. In germline, CDR1 is LNHDA, CDR2 SQIVND (reference sequence). V gave up 7 bases and J gave up 10 bases, with 22 bases separating them.

V gene TRBV7-9 combines with J gene TRBJ2-7, with D perhaps matching TRBD2 (5 bases). The CDR3 spans 13 residues. V shed 4 bases and J shed 1 base, with 8 bases lying between them. Per germline, CDR1 SEHNR and CDR2 FQNEAQ (reference sequence). DNA of the CDR3: TGTGCCAGCAGCTCGTGGGAGTCCTACGAGCAGTACTTC. This translates into CASSSWESYEQYF.

The chain recombines TRBV19 with TRBJ1-6, with TRBD1 matching over 7 bases. The CDR3 is 16 residues long. The ends lost 2 bases at V and 7 bases at J; junction bases unmatched: 8. Per the germline V gene, CDR1 is LNHDA and CDR2 is SQIVND (reference sequence). CDR3 nucleotides: TGTGCCAGTAGTATAAATTGGGGACAGCCGAATTCACCCCTCCACTTT. It codes for CASSINWGQPNSPLHF.

This chain links TRBV18 with TRBJ1-1; TRBD1 might be the D (5 bases). This CDR3 comprises 15 residues. Germline V gene sequence: CDR1 KGHSH, CDR2 LQKENI. V was cut by 6 bases and J by 0 bases, with 14 bases left in between. The CDR3 loop is CASSPPRGVNTEAFF. CDR3 nucleotide sequence: TGTGCCAGCTCGCCCCCTCGGGGGGTGAACACTGAAGCTTTCTTT.

J is TRBJ2-1 and V is TRBV9, with D possibly being TRBD1 (6 bases). V lost 3 bases to trimming and J lost 6 bases, with 19 bases between them. Germline V gene data show CDR1 as SGDLS and CDR2 as YYNGEE. CDR3 length equals 16 residues. CDR3 sequence (DNA): TGTGCCAGCAGCGCGTCTGCGGGCGAGGGGGTCAATGAGCAGTTCTTC. It is translated as CASSASAGEGVNEQFF.

The V and J genes are TRBV4-2 and TRBJ1-4; 9 bases line up with TRBD1. Losses at the gene ends were 3 bases for V and 5 bases for J; bases not matched to a gene: 4. The CDR3 contains 15 residues. Germline assignment: CDR1 LGHNA and CDR2 YNFKEQ. Here the CDR3 reads CASSQEDRGNEKLFF. CDR3 DNA sequence: TGTGCCAGCAGCCAGGAGGACAGGGGAAATGAAAAACTGTTTTTT.

This chain uses TRBV28 with TRBJ1-5; possible D gene TRBD1, 6 bases. Trimming cost V 7 bases and J 0 bases, with 13 bases left between them. The CDR3 is made up of 15 amino acids. The V gene's germline CDR1 is MDHEN and CDR2 SYDVKM. CDR3 bases: TGTGCCAGCATCTGGGGGCCCCATAGCAATCAGCCCCAGCATTTT. It yields the protein CASIWGPHSNQPQHF.

The chain combines TRBV5-4 with TRBJ1-5, with D hard to call. V was cut by 0 bases and J by 5 bases, with 6 bases left in between. The length of the CDR3 is 13 residues. Germline V gives CDR1 SGHNT, CDR2 YYREEE (reference sequence). In DNA, the CDR3 is TGTGCCAGCAGCTTGGCAAGAGATCAGCCCCAGCATTTT. Amino acids: CASSLARDQPQHF.

V is TRBV18 and J is TRBJ2-1; 16 nucleotides match TRBD2. Germline V lookup: CDR1 KGHSH, CDR2 LQKENI. The J segment lost 0 bases and the V segment lost 3 bases, leaving 8 bases of the junction unmatched. The CDR3 runs 20 residues. Written as DNA, the CDR3 is TGTGCCAGCTCACCGGGGACTAGCGGGGGGGCTTCGGGCTCCTACAATGAGCAGTTCTTC. Its protein product is CASSPGTSGGASGSYNEQFF.

J is TRBJ2-1 and V is TRBV2, with D possibly TRBD1 on 7 matching bases. The CDR3 is made up of 15 amino acids. Germline V gene data show CDR1 as SNHLY and CDR2 as FYNNEI. V gave up 7 bases and J gave up 4 bases, with 17 bases separating them. The CDR3 region is CASTTAGGLYNEQFF. In DNA form, the CDR3 reads TGTGCCAGCACTACGGCAGGGGGGCTTTACAATGAGCAGTTCTTC.

The V gene is TRBV4-1, the J gene TRBJ2-1; TRBD2 aligns across 9 bases. The CDR3 loop spans 18 amino acids. Germline V gene data show CDR1 as MGHRA and CDR2 as YSYEKL. The V and J ends lost 0 bases and 2 bases, in that order; junction bases with no gene match: 8. This CDR3 is CASSQDHQRLAAYNEQFF. In nucleotides, the CDR3 is TGCGCCAGCAGCCAAGATCATCAGAGACTAGCGGCCTACAATGAGCAGTTCTTC.

The chain uses TRBV6-1 and TRBJ1-1; a possible D gene is TRBD1 (6 bases). CDR3 length equals 13 residues. V was clipped by 7 bases and J by 1 base, with 10 bases between them. Germline V gene lookup returns CDR1 MNHNS and CDR2 SASEGT. CDR3 coding DNA: TGTGCCAGCAAGGGGACACCGAACACTGAAGCTTTCTTT. It encodes CASKGTPNTEAFF.

This chain connects TRBV19 to TRBJ2-1, with TRBD1 matching 7 bases. Germline V CDR1 and CDR2: LNHDA, SQIVND (reference sequence). J gave up 7 bases and V 7 bases, and 10 bases lay outside the gene matches. CDR3 length: 14 amino acids. CDR3 bases: TGTGCCAGTACCGCGGTAGCAGGGGGAAATGAGCAGTTCTTC. As protein: CASTAVAGGNEQFF.

This chain links TRBV2 with TRBJ2-3; 8 bases match TRBD2. This CDR3 is 15 amino acids long. With 2 bases clipped from V and 5 bases from J, the junction kept 6 bases outside the gene matches. Germline V gives CDR1 SNHLY, CDR2 FYNNEI. This CDR3 reads CASSETGGPIDTQYF. The CDR3 nucleotides are TGTGCCAGCAGTGAAACGGGAGGGCCGATAGATACGCAGTATTTT.

The genes are TRBV28 and TRBJ1-2; 9 positions match TRBD1. The length of the CDR3 is 13 residues. The germline V gene has CDR1 MDHEN and CDR2 SYDVKM. Trimming at V came to 2 bases and at J to 5 bases, leaving 0 bases not matched to a gene. CDR3 residues: CASSLGQGYGYTF. In nucleotides, the CDR3 is TGTGCCAGCAGTTTAGGACAGGGGTATGGCTACACCTTC.

The chain has TRBV6-1 and TRBJ2-1; TRBD2 matches 7 bases. Germline lookup yields CDR1 MNHNS and CDR2 SASEGT. This CDR3 contains 14 residues. J gave up 4 bases and V 3 bases, and 3 bases lay outside the gene matches. The CDR3 region has the DNA TGTGCCAGCAGTGACTGGGGGGGGTACAATGAGCAGTTCTTC. Protein: CASSDWGGYNEQFF.

The chain has TRBV10-3 and TRBJ1-1; 7 bases align to TRBD1. The germline V gene has CDR1 ENHRY and CDR2 SYGVKD. The CDR3 length is 19 residues. V dropped 3 bases and J dropped 1; count of bases not matched to a gene: 17. The CDR3 region is CAISDRGAGGSRANTEAFF. The CDR3 DNA sequence: TGTGCCATCAGTGATAGGGGGGCAGGGGGTTCGAGGGCGAACACTGAAGCTTTCTTT.

The genes are TRBV7-8 and TRBJ2-5; D may be TRBD1 (6 bases). The CDR3 consists of 16 residues. Deletions cut 0 bases from V and 0 bases from J, with 11 bases between. In germline, CDR1 is SGHVS, CDR2 FQNEAQ. CDR3 nucleotides: TGTGCCAGCAGCTTAGCGTGGCAGGGGTACCAAGAGACCCAGTACTTC. Encoded protein: CASSLAWQGYQETQYF.

The J gene is TRBJ1-1, the V gene TRBV11-2; D may be TRBD1 (6 bases). Between the trimmed V and J ends, which lost 4 bases and 0 bases, there was a span of 18 bases. CDR1 is SGHAT, CDR2 FQNNGV, per germline. CDR3 size: 17 residues. The CDR3 DNA reads as TGTGCCAGCAGCTCCCAGGGATGGGACAACATGAACACTGAAGCTTTCTTT. Amino acids: CASSSQGWDNMNTEAFF.

This chain uses TRBV23-1 with TRBJ1-4; 9 bases are shared with TRBD1. TRBV23-1 is labeled an ORF, and its function is uncertain. J gave up 0 bases and V 0 bases, and 11 bases lay outside the gene matches. This CDR3 is 20 amino acids long. Here the CDR3 DNA reads TGCGCCAGCAGTCAATCGATAGGACAGGGGCCGCGGGCAACTAATGAAAAACTGTTTTTT. Protein sequence: CASSQSIGQGPRATNEKLFF.

This chain connects TRBV25-1 to TRBJ2-2; the D is unclear. Germline assignment: CDR1 MGHDK and CDR2 SYGVNS. The V end lost 1 base, the J end lost 5 bases, and 14 bases lay between the germline ends. The CDR3 length is 16 residues. Here the CDR3 reads CASSELNSLSTGELFF. For the CDR3, the DNA is TGTGCCAGCAGTGAATTGAATAGCTTGTCGACCGGGGAGCTGTTTTTT.

Here the CDR3 reads CASSLAGALNEQFF. The CDR3 DNA reads TGTGCCAGCAGCTTAGCGGGGGCCCTCAATGAGCAGTTCTTC. The chain combines TRBV7-2 with TRBJ2-1; TRBD1 is a possible D gene (6 bases). CDR1 and CDR2 from the germline V gene are SGHTA and FQGNSA. This CDR3 contains 14 residues. V lost 0 bases, J lost 6 bases, and 9 bases lay in between.

The chain combines TRBV5-3 with TRBJ1-2, with 7 bases aligning to TRBD1. TRBV5-3 is marked as an open reading frame, function uncertain. Germline trimming cut 8 bases from V and 4 bases from J; bases unmatched to any gene: 11. This CDR3 comprises 14 residues. CDR3 bases: TGTGCCAGGTACCTGGCAGGGGGATCCTATGGCTACACCTTC. The encoded protein is CARYLAGGSYGYTF.